One and the same sample provided the 4 T cell receptor beta chains below, sequenced in a study of OX40 agonist ivuxolimab in advanced cancers. Method: immunoSEQ multiplex PCR; TCRdb's copy keeps in-frame clones and lacks some. The sample yields tens of thousands of clones, 92% seen once. The sequencing here drew on CD4+ or CD8+ T cells sorted from blood, taken in a trial of the OX40 agonist ivuxolimab. The origin of the receptors is an adult with an advanced solid tumor such as melanoma, head and neck, liver or kidney cancer.

V usage is TRBV14 and J usage is TRBJ2-3; possibly TRBD2 for D (6 bases). The CDR3 length is 14 residues. Germline CDR1 is SGHDN and CDR2 is FVKESK. The V end was cut by 8 bases, the J end by 6 bases, with 18 bases between. The CDR3 loop is CASGDWGSSDTQYF. The CDR3 DNA sequence: TGTGCCAGCGGGGACTGGGGTAGTTCGGATACGCAGTATTTT. Using reference TRBV14 and TRBJ2-3 for the parts outside the CDR3, the full variable domain is EAGVTQFPSHSVIEKGQTVTLRCDPISGHDNLYWYRRVMGKEIKFLLHFVKESKQDESGMPNNRFLAERTGGTYSTLKVQPAELEDSGVYFCASGDWGSSDTQYFGPGTRLTVL.

This chain joins TRBV9 and TRBJ1-1, with 10 bases aligning to TRBD1. The CDR3 is 14 amino acids. CDR1 is SGDLS and CDR2 is YYNGEE in the germline V gene. Losses at the gene ends were 4 bases for V and 8 bases for J; bases not matched to a gene: 8. The CDR3 is CASSIRQGAGEAFF. In DNA form, the CDR3 reads TGTGCCAGCAGCATTCGACAGGGGGCAGGAGAAGCTTTCTTT.

The chain combines TRBV25-1 with TRBJ2-1; TRBD2 aligns across 10 bases. CDR3 length equals 16 residues. With 3 bases clipped from V and 9 bases from J, the junction kept 11 bases outside the gene matches. Germline V CDR1 and CDR2: MGHDK, SYGVNS. DNA for the CDR3: TGTGCCAGCAGTGACATGGGACTAGCGACGGAGAGTGAGCAGTTCTTC. Translated, it gives CASSDMGLATESEQFF. Full variable domain (rest looked up from reference TRBV25-1 and TRBJ2-1): EADIYQTPRYLVIGTGKKITLECSQTMGHDKMYWYQQDPGMELHLIHYSYGVNSTEKGDLSSESTVSRIRTEHFPLTLESARPSHTSQYLCASSDMGLATESEQFFGPGTRLTVL.

The CDR3 reads CASGKGGAIDTQYF. The CDR3 DNA sequence: TGTGCCAGCGGCAAGGGGGGGGCCATCGATACGCAGTATTTT. This sequence joins TRBV6-6 and TRBJ2-3; a weak D match, TRBD2 (7 bases). The V end lost 8 bases, the J end lost 6 bases, and 18 bases lay between the germline ends. There are 14 residues in the CDR3. Per the germline V gene, CDR1 is MNHNY and CDR2 is SVGAGI (reference sequence).